Listed below are T cell receptor beta chains from one sample, sequenced in a study of cytotoxic CD8 clonotypes in ibrutinib-treated CLL. The repertoire was sequenced with immunoSEQ multiplex PCR; TCRdb's copy has only in-frame clones and lacks some. The sample includes about 14,000 clones, around 67% seen only once; the top ten take about 5.5%. Specimen: PBMCs, collected before ibrutinib treatment. Source of these receptors: a human donor with chronic lymphocytic leukemia. CDR3s include the opening cysteine and the closing phenylalanine or tryptophan. The D gene is left open where the match is weak. Rows give clone size only sometimes, using once, few, many, or a class for an expanded clone.

v_call: TRBV10-2; clone_size: NA; j_call: TRBJ2-7; d_call: NA; cdr3_length: 15; cdr3_nt: TGCGCCAGCAGTGGGGGCCCGGGGGCAGCTTACGAGCAGTACTTC; cdr3_aa: CASSGGPGAAYEQYF
v_call: TRBV27; clone_size: NA; j_call: TRBJ2-7; d_call: NA; cdr3_length: 14; cdr3_nt: TGTGCCAGCAGTTTAAGGTCACGTCCCTACGAGCAGTACTTC; cdr3_aa: CASSLRSRPYEQYF
v_call: TRBV7-9; clone_size: NA; j_call: TRBJ2-7; d_call: NA; cdr3_length: 15; cdr3_nt: TGTGCCAGCAGCTTCCCCCCAGAGGGCACCTACGAGCAGTACTTC; cdr3_aa: CASSFPPEGTYEQYF
v_call: TRBV19; clone_size: NA; j_call: TRBJ1-1; d_call: TRBD1; cdr3_length: 16; cdr3_nt: TGTGCCAGTAGTGGTGGACAGGGGATAATTAACACTGAAGCTTTCTTT; cdr3_aa: CASSGGQGIINTEAFF
v_call: TRBV5-1; clone_size: NA; j_call: TRBJ2-2; d_call: NA; cdr3_length: 15; cdr3_nt: TGCGCCAGCAGCTTGGGGGCCGCAGGCCCCGGGGAGCTGTTTTTT; cdr3_aa: CASSLGAAGPGELFF
v_call: TRBV6-5; clone_size: NA; j_call: TRBJ1-1; d_call: NA; cdr3_length: 13; cdr3_nt: TGTGCCAGCACCACTAGACAGGTTTCGGTTGCTTTCTTT; cdr3_aa: CASTTRQVSVAFF
v_call: TRBV7-2; clone_size: NA; j_call: TRBJ2-3; d_call: NA; cdr3_length: 13; cdr3_nt: TGTGCCAGCAGCTTGGACCCACAAGATACGCAGTATTTT; cdr3_aa: CASSLDPQDTQYF
v_call: TRBV28; clone_size: few; j_call: TRBJ1-1; d_call: NA; cdr3_length: 12; cdr3_nt: TGTGCCAGCAGCAGAGACGGCGCTGAAGCTTTCTTT; cdr3_aa: CASSRDGAEAFF
v_call: TRBV19; clone_size: NA; j_call: TRBJ2-1; d_call: TRBD1; cdr3_length: 17; cdr3_nt: TGTGCCAGTAGTATAGCGCGGGACAGGGGGCACCACAATGAGCAGTTCTTC; cdr3_aa: CASSIARDRGHHNEQFF
v_call: TRBV5-6; clone_size: NA; j_call: TRBJ2-6; d_call: NA; cdr3_length: 17; cdr3_nt: TGTGCCAGCAGCTCGTACAGGTATAGCTCTGGGGCCAACGTCCTGACTTTC; cdr3_aa: CASSSYRYSSGANVLTF
v_call: TRBV6-5; clone_size: few; j_call: TRBJ1-6; d_call: TRBD1; cdr3_length: 15; cdr3_nt: TGTGCCAGCAACGCAGGGGGCCAAAATAATTCACCCCTCCACTTT; cdr3_aa: CASNAGGQNNSPLHF
v_call: TRBV4-2; clone_size: NA; j_call: TRBJ2-3; d_call: TRBD2; cdr3_length: 18; cdr3_nt: TGTGCCAGCAGCCGGCCCGGGACTAGCGGGAGAGGGGCAGGTACGCAGTATTTT; cdr3_aa: CASSRPGTSGRGAGTQYF
v_call: TRBV10-3; clone_size: NA; j_call: TRBJ1-2; d_call: TRBD1; cdr3_length: 14; cdr3_nt: TGTGCCATCAGTAGAGACAGGGAAAACTATGGCTACACCTTC; cdr3_aa: CAISRDRENYGYTF
v_call: TRBV18; clone_size: few; j_call: TRBJ1-3; d_call: NA; cdr3_length: 13; cdr3_nt: TGTGCCAGCTCACCGGGGGCCGGAAACACCATATATTTT; cdr3_aa: CASSPGAGNTIYF
v_call: TRBV9; clone_size: NA; j_call: TRBJ2-7; d_call: TRBD1; cdr3_length: 15; cdr3_nt: TGTGCCAGCAGCGCCCGACAGGGGGCTGGCTACGAGCAGTACTTC; cdr3_aa: CASSARQGAGYEQYF
v_call: TRBV10-3; clone_size: once; j_call: TRBJ2-4; d_call: NA; cdr3_length: 12; cdr3_nt: TGTGCCATCAGTAACCGGGACAACATTCAGTACTTC; cdr3_aa: CAISNRDNIQYF
v_call: TRBV7-8; clone_size: NA; j_call: TRBJ2-7; d_call: NA; cdr3_length: 12; cdr3_nt: TGTGCCAGCAGCTTAGTTAGGACTGAGCAGTACTTC; cdr3_aa: CASSLVRTEQYF
v_call: TRBV19; clone_size: NA; j_call: TRBJ1-4; d_call: TRBD1; cdr3_length: 14; cdr3_nt: TGTGCCAGTAGTACTCGGACAGGTGGGGAAAAACTGTTTTTT; cdr3_aa: CASSTRTGGEKLFF
v_call: TRBV7-8; clone_size: NA; j_call: TRBJ2-2; d_call: TRBD2; cdr3_length: 18; cdr3_nt: TGTGCCAGCAGCTTAGGGACTAGCGGGGGCCCCCGCCCGGGGGAGCTGTTTTTT; cdr3_aa: CASSLGTSGGPRPGELFF
v_call: TRBV6-1; clone_size: NA; j_call: TRBJ2-7; d_call: NA; cdr3_length: 15; cdr3_nt: TGTGCCAGCAGTCAAGGGTGGGGCGGGACCTACGAGCAGTACTTC; cdr3_aa: CASSQGWGGTYEQYF
v_call: TRBV9; clone_size: NA; j_call: TRBJ2-7; d_call: NA; cdr3_length: 16; cdr3_nt: TGTGCCAGCAGCCTAGGGCGGGGGCCCAGCTCCTACGAGCAGTACTTC; cdr3_aa: CASSLGRGPSSYEQYF
v_call: TRBV18; clone_size: once; j_call: TRBJ1-6; d_call: TRBD1; cdr3_length: 15; cdr3_nt: TGTGCCAGCTCCCCCCGACAGGGAGGAGATTCACCCCTCCACTTT; cdr3_aa: CASSPRQGGDSPLHF